These 13 T cell receptor beta chains were sequenced from one sample in a study of blood T cell repertoires in COVID-19. Clones were sequenced by immunoSEQ multiplex PCR, and TCRdb holds only the in-frame ones, with some missing. The sample consists of roughly 67,000 clones, about three quarters of them appearing once. The sample taken for sequencing was peripheral blood. The receptors shown here come from a human donor in a cohort sampled during active COVID-19.

V and J are TRBV28 and TRBJ1-4; D is undetermined. Between the trimmed V and J ends, which lost 5 bases and 7 bases, there was a span of 17 bases. Germline CDR1 MDHEN, CDR2 SYDVKM. The CDR3 loop spans 15 amino acids. The CDR3 DNA sequence: TGTGCCAGCAGTATCCTGGAGGGAAGGAGTGAAAAACTGTTTTTT. This codes for CASSILEGRSEKLFF.

This rearrangement joins TRBV12-3 or TRBV12-4 to TRBJ2-1, with TRBD2 matching over 8 bases. The CDR3 loop spans 13 amino acids. V lost 3 bases to trimming and J lost 6 bases; unmatched junction nucleotides: 1. The CDR3 DNA reads as TGTGCCAGCAGTTTTCGGGAGGGCAATGAGCAGTTCTTC. The encoded protein is CASSFREGNEQFF.

The chain couples TRBV18 to TRBJ2-5; the match to TRBD1 covers 7 bases. CDR3 length: 14 residues. V shed 1 base, J shed 2 bases, and the junction held 1 base outside the gene matches. The germline gives CDR1 KGHSH, CDR2 LQKENI. CDR3 in amino acids: CASSPRGQQETQYF. Here the CDR3 DNA reads TGTGCCAGCTCACCACGGGGACAGCAAGAGACCCAGTACTTC.

This chain joins TRBV23-1 and TRBJ2-7; D not certain. TRBV23-1 falls under the ORF class, with uncertain function. V was trimmed by 4 bases and J by 5 bases, leaving 18 bases between them. The CDR3 totals 15 residues. The CDR3 sequence: CASSPGGTHQHEQYF. For the CDR3, the DNA is TGCGCCAGCAGTCCTGGCGGAACTCACCAGCACGAGCAGTACTTC.

The CDR3 DNA is TGTGCCAGCAGCCAAGATGTAGGGACTCCTGAGTTCTTC. This sequence encodes CASSQDVGTPEFF. This chain joins TRBV3-1 (or the pseudogene TRBV3-2) and TRBJ2-1; D is possibly TRBD2 (6 bases). In germline, CDR1 is LGHDT, CDR2 YNNKEL (reference sequence). Trimming shortened V by 0 bases and J by 14 bases, and 14 bases separated the two germline ends. CDR3 length equals 13 residues.

V and J are TRBV19 and TRBJ2-1; 11 bases agree with TRBD2. CDR1 and CDR2 (germline): LNHDA, SQIVND (reference sequence). V lost 3 bases and J lost 10; bases outside the gene matches: 5. There are 14 residues in the CDR3. As DNA, the CDR3 is TGTGCCAGTAGTATTGGGACTAGCGGTGCCGAGCAGTTCTTC. It yields the protein CASSIGTSGAEQFF.

The V and J genes are TRBV19 and TRBJ2-3; weak D call: TRBD2 (6 bases). Germline V gene lookup returns CDR1 LNHDA and CDR2 SQIVND (reference sequence). V was trimmed by 5 bases and J by 4 bases, leaving 13 bases between them. This CDR3 has 14 residues. In DNA form, the CDR3 reads TGTGCCAGTAGTTTCGGAGGGTTCCCAGATACGCAGTATTTT. Its protein is CASSFGGFPDTQYF.

This rearrangement joins TRBV19 to TRBJ1-4, with TRBD1 as a possible D gene (5 bases). Germline V gene data show CDR1 as LNHDA and CDR2 as SQIVND (reference sequence). Trimming removed 7 bases at V and 7 bases at J, with 16 bases between. This CDR3 has 14 amino acids. DNA for the CDR3: TGTGCCAGTAACGACCGATGGGGCGTTGAAAAACTGTTTTTT. This sequence encodes CASNDRWGVEKLFF.

V is TRBV28 and J is TRBJ2-5; 10 bases agree with TRBD2. The V segment lost 7 bases and the J segment 5 bases; nucleotides outside the gene matches: 10. Germline CDR1 and CDR2: MDHEN and SYDVKM. CDR3 length: 15 residues. CDR3 sequence reads: CASILSGRMGETQYF. CDR3 DNA: TGTGCCAGCATCCTTAGCGGGAGGATGGGGGAGACCCAGTACTTC.

The chain uses TRBV27 and TRBJ2-5, with 11 bases that match TRBD2. Losses at the gene ends were 6 bases for V and 5 bases for J; bases not matched to a gene: 5. The CDR3 totals 14 residues. From germline, CDR1 is MNHEY and CDR2 SMNVEV (reference sequence). In DNA, the CDR3 is TGTGCCAGCAGGGTAGCGGGAGGGGATGAGACCCAGTACTTC. As protein: CASRVAGGDETQYF.

This clone showed up just once. The V and J genes are TRBV19 and TRBJ1-3; D is possibly TRBD1 (6 bases). Trimming removed 5 bases from V and 1 base from J, with 12 bases in between. The CDR3 length is 15 residues. Per the germline V gene, CDR1 is LNHDA and CDR2 is SQIVND (reference sequence). This CDR3 reads CASSAQGRSGNTIYF. Here the CDR3 DNA reads TGTGCCAGTAGTGCACAGGGCCGATCTGGAAACACCATATATTTT.

The chain is built from TRBV19 and TRBJ2-5; 10 bases line up with TRBD2. This CDR3 has 17 amino acids. The V gene's germline CDR1 is LNHDA and CDR2 SQIVND (reference sequence). V gave up 6 bases and J gave up 4 bases; unmatched junction bases: 14. The CDR3: CASSPQAGGAGGETQYF. The CDR3 DNA sequence: TGTGCCAGTAGCCCGCAAGCGGGAGGGGCCGGAGGAGAGACCCAGTACTTC.

This clone was detected only a few times. Here the CDR3 reads CASSLVPSGGIFDTQYF. The CDR3 DNA sequence: TGTGCCAGCAGCTTAGTGCCTAGCGGGGGGATTTTTGATACGCAGTATTTT. V gene TRBV7-2 combines with J gene TRBJ2-3; TRBD2 matches at 11 bases. Germline-derived CDR1 and CDR2 are SGHTA and FQGNSA. This CDR3 spans 17 amino acids. Trimming took 1 base from V and 6 from J; bases not matched to a gene: 9.